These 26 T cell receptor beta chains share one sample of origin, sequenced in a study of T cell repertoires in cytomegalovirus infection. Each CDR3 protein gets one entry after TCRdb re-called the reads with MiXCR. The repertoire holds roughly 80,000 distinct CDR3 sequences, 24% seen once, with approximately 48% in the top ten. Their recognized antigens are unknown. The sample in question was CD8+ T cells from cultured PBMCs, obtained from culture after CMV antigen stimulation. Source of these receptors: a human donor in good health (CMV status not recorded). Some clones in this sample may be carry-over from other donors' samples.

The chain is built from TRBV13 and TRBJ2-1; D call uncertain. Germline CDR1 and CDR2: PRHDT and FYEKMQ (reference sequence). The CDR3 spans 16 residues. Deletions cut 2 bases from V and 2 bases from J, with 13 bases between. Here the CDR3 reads CASSLTPASTYNEQFF. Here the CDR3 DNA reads TGTGCCAGCAGCTTAACGCCGGCAAGTACCTACAATGAGCAGTTCTTC.

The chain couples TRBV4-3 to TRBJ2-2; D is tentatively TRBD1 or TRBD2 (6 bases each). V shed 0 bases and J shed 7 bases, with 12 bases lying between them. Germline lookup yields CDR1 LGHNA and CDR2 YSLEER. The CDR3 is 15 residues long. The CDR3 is CASSQDRGLGGELFF. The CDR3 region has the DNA TGCGCCAGCAGCCAAGATCGGGGGCTGGGCGGGGAGCTGTTTTTT.

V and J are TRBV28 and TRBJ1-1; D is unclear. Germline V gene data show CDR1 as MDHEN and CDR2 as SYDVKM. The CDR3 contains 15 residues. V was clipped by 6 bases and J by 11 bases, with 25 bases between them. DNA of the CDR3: TGTGCCAGCAGCCAAGACCTTGGACCGATACAATCGGCTTTCTTT. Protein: CASSQDLGPIQSAFF. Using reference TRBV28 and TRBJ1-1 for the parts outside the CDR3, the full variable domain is DVKVTQSSRYLVKRTGEKVFLECVQDMDHENMFWYRQDPGLGLRLIYFSYDVKMKEKGDIPEGYSVSREKKERFSLILESASTNQTSMYLCASSQDLGPIQSAFFGQGTRLTVV.

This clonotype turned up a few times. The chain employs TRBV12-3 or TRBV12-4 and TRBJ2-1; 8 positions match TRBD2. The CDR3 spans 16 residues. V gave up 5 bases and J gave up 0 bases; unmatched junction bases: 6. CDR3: CASSESGSSSYNEQFF. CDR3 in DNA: TGTGCCAGCAGTGAAAGCGGGAGCTCCTCCTACAATGAGCAGTTCTTC.

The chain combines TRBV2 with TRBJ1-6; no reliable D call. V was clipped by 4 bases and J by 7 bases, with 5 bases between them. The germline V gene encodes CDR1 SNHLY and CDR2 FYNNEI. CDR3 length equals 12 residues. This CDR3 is CASSAGNSPLHF. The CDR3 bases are TGTGCCAGCAGTGCCGGCAATTCACCCCTCCACTTT.

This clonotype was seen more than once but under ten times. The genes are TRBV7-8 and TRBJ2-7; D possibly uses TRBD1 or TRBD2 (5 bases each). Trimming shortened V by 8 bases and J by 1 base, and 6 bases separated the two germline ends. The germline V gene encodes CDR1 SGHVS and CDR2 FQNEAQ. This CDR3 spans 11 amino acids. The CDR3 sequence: CASGGSYEQYF. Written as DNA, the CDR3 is TGTGCCAGCGGGGGTTCCTACGAGCAGTACTTC.

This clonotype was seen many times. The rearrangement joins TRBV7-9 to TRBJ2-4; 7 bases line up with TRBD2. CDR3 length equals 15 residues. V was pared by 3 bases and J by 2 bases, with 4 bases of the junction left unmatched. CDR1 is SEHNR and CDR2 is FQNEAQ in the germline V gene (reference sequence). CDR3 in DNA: TGTGCCAGCAGCTTTGCGGGGGTGCCCAAAAACATTCAGTACTTC. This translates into CASSFAGVPKNIQYF.

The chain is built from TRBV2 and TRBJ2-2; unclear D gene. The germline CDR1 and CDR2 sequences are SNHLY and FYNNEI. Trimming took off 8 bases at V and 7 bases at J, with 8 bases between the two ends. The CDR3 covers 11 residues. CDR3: CASLLDGELFF. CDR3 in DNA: TGTGCCAGCCTTCTTGACGGGGAGCTGTTTTTT.

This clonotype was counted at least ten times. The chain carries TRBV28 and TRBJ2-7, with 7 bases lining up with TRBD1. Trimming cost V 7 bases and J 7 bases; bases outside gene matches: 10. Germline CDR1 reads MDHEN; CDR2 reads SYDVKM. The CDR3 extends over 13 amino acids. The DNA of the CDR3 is TGTGCCAGCACTCTTATAAGGGGGCAGGAGCAGTACTTC. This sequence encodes CASTLIRGQEQYF.

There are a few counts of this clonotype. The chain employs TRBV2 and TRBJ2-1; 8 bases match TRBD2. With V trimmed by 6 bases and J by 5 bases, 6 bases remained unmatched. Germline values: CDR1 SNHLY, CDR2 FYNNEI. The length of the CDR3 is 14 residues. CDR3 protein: CASRALAAHNEQFF. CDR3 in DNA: TGTGCCAGCAGGGCACTAGCGGCCCACAATGAGCAGTTCTTC.

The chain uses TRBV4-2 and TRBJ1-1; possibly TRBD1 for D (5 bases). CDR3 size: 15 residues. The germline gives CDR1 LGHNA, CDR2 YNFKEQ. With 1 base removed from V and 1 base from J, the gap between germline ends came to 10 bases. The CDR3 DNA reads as TGTGCCAGCAGCCAAGGCGCTGGACAGAACACTGAAGCTTTCTTT. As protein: CASSQGAGQNTEAFF.

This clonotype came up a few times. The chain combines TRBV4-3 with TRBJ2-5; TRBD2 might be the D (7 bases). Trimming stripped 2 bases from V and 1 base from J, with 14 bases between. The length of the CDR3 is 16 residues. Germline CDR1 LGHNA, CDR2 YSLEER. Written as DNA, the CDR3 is TGCGCCAGCAGCCAAATGCAGGGAGGGGGCCAAGAGACCCAGTACTTC. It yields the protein CASSQMQGGGQETQYF.

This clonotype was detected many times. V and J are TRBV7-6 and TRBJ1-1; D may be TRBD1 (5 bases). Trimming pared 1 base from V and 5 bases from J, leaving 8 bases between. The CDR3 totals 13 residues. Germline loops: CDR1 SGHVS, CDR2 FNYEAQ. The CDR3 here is CASSLGGGTEAFF. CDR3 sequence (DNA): TGTGCCAGCAGCTTAGGGGGGGGGACTGAAGCTTTCTTT.

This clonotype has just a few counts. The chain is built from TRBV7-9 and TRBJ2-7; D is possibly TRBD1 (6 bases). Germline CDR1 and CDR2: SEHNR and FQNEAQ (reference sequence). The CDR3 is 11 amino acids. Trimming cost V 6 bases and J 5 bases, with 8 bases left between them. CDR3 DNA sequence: TGTGCCAGCAGTAACAGGGACGAGCAGTACTTC. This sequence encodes CASSNRDEQYF.

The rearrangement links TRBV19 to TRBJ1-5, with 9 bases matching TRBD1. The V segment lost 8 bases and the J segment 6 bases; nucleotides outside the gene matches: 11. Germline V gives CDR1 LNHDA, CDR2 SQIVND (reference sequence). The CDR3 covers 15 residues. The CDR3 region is CASRTDRGSFQPQHF. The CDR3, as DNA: TGTGCCAGTCGAACGGACAGGGGTTCTTTTCAGCCCCAGCATTTT.

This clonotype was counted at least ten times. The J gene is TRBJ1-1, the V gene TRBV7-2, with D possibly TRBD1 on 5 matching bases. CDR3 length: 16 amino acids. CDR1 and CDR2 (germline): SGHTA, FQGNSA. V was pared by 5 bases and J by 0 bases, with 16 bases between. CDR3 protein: CASSHGWGGLNTEAFF. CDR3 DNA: TGTGCCAGCAGCCATGGGTGGGGCGGATTGAACACTGAAGCTTTCTTT.

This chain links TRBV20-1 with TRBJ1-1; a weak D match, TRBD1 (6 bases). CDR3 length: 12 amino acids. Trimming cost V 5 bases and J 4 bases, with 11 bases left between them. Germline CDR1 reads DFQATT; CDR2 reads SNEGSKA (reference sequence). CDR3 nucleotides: TGCAGTGCTGGGGGGGGGGCCACTGAAGCTTTCTTT. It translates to CSAGGGATEAFF.

The CDR3 DNA is TGCGCCAGCAGCCAAGATACTAGTGAGACCCAGTACTTC. Translating gives CASSQDTSETQYF. The chain carries TRBV4-3 and TRBJ2-5, with a possible D match to TRBD2 (5 bases). Germline-derived CDR1 and CDR2 are LGHNA and YSLEER. The CDR3 loop spans 13 amino acids. V gave up 0 bases and J gave up 5 bases, with 7 bases separating them.

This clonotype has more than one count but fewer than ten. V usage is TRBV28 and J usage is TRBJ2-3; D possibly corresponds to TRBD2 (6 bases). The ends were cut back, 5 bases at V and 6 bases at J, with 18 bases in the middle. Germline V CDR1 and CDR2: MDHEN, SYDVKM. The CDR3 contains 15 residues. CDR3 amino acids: CASSRGLAKLDTQYF. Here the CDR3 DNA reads TGTGCCAGCAGTAGGGGACTGGCGAAGTTGGATACGCAGTATTTT. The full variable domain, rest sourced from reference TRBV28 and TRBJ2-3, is DVKVTQSSRYLVKRTGEKVFLECVQDMDHENMFWYRQDPGLGLRLIYFSYDVKMKEKGDIPEGYSVSREKKERFSLILESASTNQTSMYLCASSRGLAKLDTQYFGPGTRLTVL.

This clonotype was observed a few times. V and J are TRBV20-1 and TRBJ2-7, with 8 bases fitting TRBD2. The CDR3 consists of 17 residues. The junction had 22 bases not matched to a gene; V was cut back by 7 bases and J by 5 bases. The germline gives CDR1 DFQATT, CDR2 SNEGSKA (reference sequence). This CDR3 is CSVPPRASGLVSDEQYF. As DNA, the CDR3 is TGCAGTGTTCCCCCCCGAGCTAGCGGGCTAGTAAGCGACGAGCAGTACTTC.

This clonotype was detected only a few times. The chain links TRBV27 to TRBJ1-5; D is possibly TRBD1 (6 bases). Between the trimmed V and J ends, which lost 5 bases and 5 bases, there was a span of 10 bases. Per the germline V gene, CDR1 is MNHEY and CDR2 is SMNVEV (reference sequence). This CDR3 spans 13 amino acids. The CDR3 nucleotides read TGTGCCAGCAGTCCCACAGGGTATCAGCCCCAGCATTTT. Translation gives CASSPTGYQPQHF.

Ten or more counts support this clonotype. In DNA form, the CDR3 reads TGTGCCAGCAGCCCTGAGGAGGAGACCCAGTACTTC. This translates into CASSPEEETQYF. The rearrangement joins TRBV7-9 to TRBJ2-5; no reliable D call. V was cut by 5 bases and J by 5 bases, with 9 bases left in between. Germline CDR1 is SEHNR and CDR2 is FQNEAQ (reference sequence). This CDR3 spans 12 amino acids.

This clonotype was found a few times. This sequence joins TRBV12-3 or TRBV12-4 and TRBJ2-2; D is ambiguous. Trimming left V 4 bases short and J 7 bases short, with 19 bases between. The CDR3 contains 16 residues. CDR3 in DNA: TGTGCCAGCAGTTCCCAGAATCCGAGGTTGGTCGGGGAGCTGTTTTTT. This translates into CASSSQNPRLVGELFF.

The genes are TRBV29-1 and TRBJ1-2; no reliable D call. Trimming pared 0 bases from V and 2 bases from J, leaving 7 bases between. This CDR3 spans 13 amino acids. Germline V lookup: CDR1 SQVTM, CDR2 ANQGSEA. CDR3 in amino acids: CSVEDTENYGYTF. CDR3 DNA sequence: TGCAGCGTTGAAGACACCGAGAACTATGGCTACACCTTC.

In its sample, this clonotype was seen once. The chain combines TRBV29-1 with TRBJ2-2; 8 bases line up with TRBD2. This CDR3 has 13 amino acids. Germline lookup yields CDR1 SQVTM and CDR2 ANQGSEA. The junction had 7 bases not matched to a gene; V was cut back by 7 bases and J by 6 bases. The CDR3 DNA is TGCAGCGCCGGGGGGGCCGATGCCGGGGAGCTGTTTTTT. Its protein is CSAGGADAGELFF.

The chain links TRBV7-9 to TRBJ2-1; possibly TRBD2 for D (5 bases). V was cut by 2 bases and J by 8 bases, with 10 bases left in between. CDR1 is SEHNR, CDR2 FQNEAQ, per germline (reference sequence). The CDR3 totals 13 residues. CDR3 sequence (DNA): TGTGCCAGCAGCTTAACACTAGGCGATGAGCAGTTCTTC. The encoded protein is CASSLTLGDEQFF.